This T cell receptor beta chain was observed in a study of cytomegalovirus exposure and HLA in healthy donors. It was with 60 Vbeta and 13 Jbeta primers that the PCR ran. TCRdb's table, derived via immunoSEQ multiplex PCR, lists solely in-frame clones and lacks some. The sample yields approximately 290,000 clones, 75% to 85% seen once. The origin of this receptor is a girl aged 2 to 10 in good health and CMV-seronegative. Sequenced sample: PBMCs.

In nucleotides, the CDR3 is TGTGCCAGCAGTTTTTCTGGAGGGAGAGGAGATACGCAGTATTTT. Protein sequence: CASSFSGGRGDTQYF. This chain connects TRBV28 to TRBJ2-3; weak D call: TRBD2 (6 bases). Germline V gene sequence: CDR1 MDHEN, CDR2 SYDVKM. Trimming took off 3 bases at V and 5 bases at J, with 15 bases between the two ends. The CDR3 runs 15 residues.